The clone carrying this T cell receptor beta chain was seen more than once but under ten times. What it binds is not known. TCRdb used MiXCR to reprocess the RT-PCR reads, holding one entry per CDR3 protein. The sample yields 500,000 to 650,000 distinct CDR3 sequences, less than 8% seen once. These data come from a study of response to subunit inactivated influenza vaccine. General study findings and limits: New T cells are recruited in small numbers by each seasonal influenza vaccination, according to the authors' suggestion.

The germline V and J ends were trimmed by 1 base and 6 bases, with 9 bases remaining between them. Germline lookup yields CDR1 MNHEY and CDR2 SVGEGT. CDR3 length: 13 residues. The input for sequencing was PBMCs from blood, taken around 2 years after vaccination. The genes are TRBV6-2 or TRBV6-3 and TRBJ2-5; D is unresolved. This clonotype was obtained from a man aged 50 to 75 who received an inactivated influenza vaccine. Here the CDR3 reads CASSYLAAKTQYF. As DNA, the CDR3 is TGTGCCAGCAGTTACTTGGCTGCGAAGACCCAGTACTTC.